This T cell receptor (beta chain) was recovered during a study of T cells after yellow fever vaccination. Trimming took 0 bases from V and 3 from J; bases not matched to a gene: 9. Germline V gene lookup returns CDR1 SQVTM and CDR2 ANQGSEA. The CDR3 is 17 amino acids. TCRdb called the 5' RACE reads again in MiXCR, with one record for every CDR3 protein. This sample has 350,000 to 450,000 distinct CDR3 sequences, with 6.2% found just once. The study's findings and limits: Most primary-vaccination clones recurred post-booster (under 98% CD4, around 90% CD8). There was a possibility that FACS-sorted repertoires contained abundant clonotypes contaminating from the bulk population. Weaker in magnitude, the secondary response showed a faster peak on day 5 versus 15.

This clonotype was seen a handful of times. The antigen remains undetermined. The sample consisted of PBMCs, taken 5 days after the yellow fever booster vaccination. This sequence originates from a man between 25 and 39 years old who received the YFV17D yellow fever vaccine. This sequence joins TRBV29-1 and TRBJ1-2; TRBD1 agrees at 11 bases. This chain's CDR3 is CSVEEYQGTGGDYGYTF. CDR3 coding DNA: TGCAGCGTTGAAGAATATCAAGGGACAGGGGGGGACTATGGCTACACCTTC.